These 22 T cell receptor beta chains came from one sample sequenced in a study of blood T cell repertoires in COVID-19. The table came from immunoSEQ multiplex PCR; TCRdb's copy has only in-frame clones and leaves some out. The sample shows approximately 230,000 clones, 80% to 90% of them seen only once. The sequenced sample was PBMCs or T cells enriched from blood (not recorded which). These receptors were obtained from a woman aged 45-60 years with acute COVID-19.

This sequence joins TRBV5-4 and TRBJ2-2; 7 nucleotides align to TRBD2. Germline trimming cut 2 bases from V and 4 bases from J; bases unmatched to any gene: 5. The CDR3 is made up of 15 amino acids. Germline CDR1 reads SGHNT; CDR2 reads YYREEE (reference sequence). The CDR3 loop is CASSFGGGSTGELFF. As DNA, the CDR3 is TGTGCCAGCAGCTTTGGGGGAGGGAGCACCGGGGAGCTGTTTTTT.

Here the CDR3 DNA reads TGTGCCAGCAGCATAGCCGGGGAAGCTTTCTTT. Amino acid sequence: CASSIAGEAFF. The chain has TRBV28 and TRBJ1-1; D gene ambiguous. Germline lookup yields CDR1 MDHEN and CDR2 SYDVKM. V lost 6 bases, J lost 8 bases, and 10 bases lay in between. CDR3 length equals 11 residues.

The chain combines TRBV5-6 with TRBJ1-2; D gene ambiguous. V lost 5 bases and J lost 6, with 17 bases in between. This CDR3 comprises 14 residues. Germline V gene data show CDR1 as SGHDT and CDR2 as YYEEEE. The CDR3 DNA sequence: TGTGCCAGCAGATACAAATACGGGGTCGATGGCTACACCTTC. As protein: CASRYKYGVDGYTF.

The sample holds one count of this clone. The rearrangement uses TRBV19 and TRBJ2-1, with 7 bases that match TRBD1. The CDR3 extends over 14 amino acids. Germline V gives CDR1 LNHDA, CDR2 SQIVND (reference sequence). V lost 4 bases, J lost 4 bases, and 4 bases stayed unmatched. DNA of the CDR3: TGTGCCAGTAGTACACGACAGGGATACAATGAGCAGTTCTTC. This codes for CASSTRQGYNEQFF.

The rearrangement links TRBV19 to TRBJ1-5; possible D gene TRBD1, 5 bases. V was cut by 3 bases and J by 6 bases, with 12 bases left in between. The CDR3 has 14 residues. Germline CDR1 is LNHDA and CDR2 is SQIVND (reference sequence). The CDR3 bases are TGTGCCAGTAGTATTCTCCAGGGAGGTCAGCCCCAGCATTTT. As protein: CASSILQGGQPQHF.

The rearrangement links TRBV19 to TRBJ2-7; TRBD2 might be the D (6 bases). In germline, CDR1 is LNHDA, CDR2 SQIVND (reference sequence). The length of the CDR3 is 16 residues. The V and J ends lost 0 bases and 2 bases respectively, with 14 bases between them. The CDR3 here is CASSIDRGAPAYEQYF. Here the CDR3 DNA reads TGTGCCAGTAGTATAGATCGCGGGGCACCAGCCTACGAGCAGTACTTC. The whole variable domain, filled in from reference TRBV19 and TRBJ2-7, reads DGGITQSPKYLFRKEGQNVTLSCEQNLNHDAMYWYRQDPGQGLRLIYYSQIVNDFQKGDIAEGYSVSREKKESFPLTVTSAQKNPTAFYLCASSIDRGAPAYEQYFGPGTRLTVT.

This chain connects TRBV7-6 to TRBJ2-2; a possible D gene is TRBD1 (6 bases). Germline V gene sequence: CDR1 SGHVS, CDR2 FNYEAQ. The CDR3 extends over 14 amino acids. V dropped 9 bases and J dropped 4 bases, with 15 bases sitting between them. The DNA for the CDR3 is TGTGCCAGTCAGACAGGACCCGGCACCGGGGAGCTGTTTTTT. It codes for CASQTGPGTGELFF.

The DNA of the CDR3 is TGTGCCATCAGCCCAGGGGGTACCGGGGAGCTGTTTTTT. The encoded protein is CAISPGGTGELFF. This sequence joins TRBV12-3 or TRBV12-4 and TRBJ2-2; 7 nucleotides match TRBD1. The CDR3 is 13 residues long. V shed 10 bases and J 5 bases; nucleotides not matched to a gene: 7.

With regard to this clone: Other nucleotide sequences in the sample specify the same CDR3. The genes are TRBV28 and TRBJ1-2; 9 bases agree with TRBD1. The CDR3 spans 12 residues. Germline V gives CDR1 MDHEN, CDR2 SYDVKM. Losses at the gene ends were 6 bases for V and 4 bases for J; bases not matched to a gene: 0. CDR3 DNA sequence: TGTGCCAGCAGGACAGGGGGCTATGGCTACACCTTC. Amino acid sequence: CASRTGGYGYTF.

V usage is TRBV28 and J usage is TRBJ1-2; no definite D call. This CDR3 contains 14 residues. V shed 8 bases and J shed 3 bases, with 16 bases lying between them. The V gene's germline CDR1 is MDHEN and CDR2 SYDVKM. The CDR3 DNA reads TGTGCCAGCCGCTTACGTCGGGATTACTATGGCTACACCTTC. Translation gives CASRLRRDYYGYTF.

Here the CDR3 reads CASSFQGYTF. CDR3 nucleotide sequence: TGTGCCAGCAGTTTTCAGGGCTACACCTTC. The chain uses TRBV28 and TRBJ1-2; no reliable D call. Germline V gene data show CDR1 as MDHEN and CDR2 as SYDVKM. Trimming removed 3 bases at V and 8 bases at J, with 4 bases between. CDR3 length equals 10 residues.

The chain has TRBV18 and TRBJ1-3; TRBD1 might be the D (5 bases). The V gene's germline CDR1 is KGHSH and CDR2 LQKENI. The CDR3 totals 16 residues. V lost 3 bases, J lost 0 bases, and 12 bases lay in between. CDR3 sequence reads: CASSPIRGSSGNTIYF. For the CDR3, the DNA is TGTGCCAGCTCACCCATCCGGGGGAGCTCTGGAAACACCATATATTTT.

The chain recombines TRBV6-5 with TRBJ2-7, with TRBD2 identical over 8 bases. V trimming: 6 bases; J trimming: 3 bases; junction bases outside the gene matches: 7. This CDR3 is built from 14 residues. Germline CDR1 and CDR2: MNHEY and SVGAGI. DNA for the CDR3: TGTGCCAGCAGCCTTACTAGCGGTTACTACGAGCAGTACTTC. Translation: CASSLTSGYYEQYF.

The chain employs TRBV11-2 and TRBJ2-7; the match to TRBD1 covers 7 bases. The length of the CDR3 is 14 residues. CDR1 SGHAT and CDR2 FQNNGV come from the germline V gene. V shed 3 bases and J 2 bases; nucleotides not matched to a gene: 4. In nucleotides, the CDR3 is TGTGCCAGCAGCTTTAGACAGGGTACCTACGAGCAGTACTTC. Residues: CASSFRQGTYEQYF.

V is TRBV27 and J is TRBJ1-5; D call uncertain. V dropped 8 bases and J dropped 1 base, with 18 bases sitting between them. This CDR3 region has 16 residues. Germline V lookup: CDR1 MNHEY, CDR2 SMNVEV (reference sequence). CDR3: CASRLMAGYSNQPQHF. DNA for the CDR3: TGTGCCAGCCGTCTTATGGCCGGGTACAGCAATCAGCCCCAGCATTTT.

In nucleotides, the CDR3 is TGTGCCAGCAGCAAAGTGGGGCGCGGAGGGGCCGCCTCCTATAATTCACCCCTCCACTTT. Its protein is CASSKVGRGGAASYNSPLHF. The V gene is TRBV21-1, the J gene TRBJ1-6. TRBV21-1 is described as a pseudogene. The length of the CDR3 is 20 residues.

The rearrangement joins TRBV24-1 to TRBJ2-1; 14 bases are a match to TRBD2. The germline V gene has CDR1 KGHDR and CDR2 SFDVKD. There are 18 residues in the CDR3. Trimming at V came to 4 bases and at J to 8 bases, leaving 12 bases not matched to a gene. CDR3 amino acids: CATSESIGTSGRLHEQFF. CDR3 sequence (DNA): TGTGCCACCAGTGAGTCCATCGGGACTAGCGGGAGATTGCATGAGCAGTTCTTC.

The chain combines TRBV5-4 with TRBJ2-3, with no clear D. V was clipped by 0 bases and J by 9 bases, with 11 bases between them. CDR3 length: 13 residues. CDR1 SGHNT and CDR2 YYREEE come from the germline V gene (reference sequence). The CDR3 loop is CASSLEDTETQYF. The CDR3, as DNA: TGTGCCAGCAGCTTGGAAGATACGGAGACGCAGTATTTT.

This clone was observed a few times. The chain joins TRBV4-1 to TRBJ1-3; 11 nucleotides match TRBD1. The CDR3 length is 16 residues. CDR1 and CDR2 (germline): MGHRA, YSYEKL. The V segment lost 4 bases and the J segment 4 bases; nucleotides outside the gene matches: 6. Here the CDR3 DNA reads TGCGCCAGCAGCCTAGGACAGGGGGCCGCGGGAAACACCATATATTTT. Translated, it gives CASSLGQGAAGNTIYF.

The CDR3 DNA reads as TGTGCCAGCAGCCTCGGGACAGGAGGTTTCGGCGAGCAGTACTTC. Its translation is CASSLGTGGFGEQYF. The J gene is TRBJ2-7, the V gene TRBV27; 8 bases agree with TRBD1. The CDR3 is made up of 15 amino acids. The V segment lost 6 bases and the J segment 6 bases; nucleotides outside the gene matches: 13. Germline CDR1 is MNHEY and CDR2 is SMNVEV (reference sequence).

The V gene is TRBV15, the J gene TRBJ2-7; 7 bases are shared with TRBD1. Looked up from germline, CDR1 is LNHNV and CDR2 is YYDKDF (reference sequence). This CDR3 contains 14 residues. The V and J ends lost 3 bases and 3 bases, in that order; junction bases with no gene match: 5. The CDR3 protein is CATSSQTGLYEQYF. DNA for the CDR3: TGTGCCACCAGCAGCCAGACAGGGCTCTACGAGCAGTACTTC.

This chain joins TRBV7-9 and TRBJ2-5; the D gene is possibly TRBD2 (6 bases). CDR1 and CDR2 from the germline V gene are SEHNR and FQNEAQ (reference sequence). The ends were cut back, 2 bases at V and 3 bases at J, with 10 bases in the middle. The CDR3 has 14 amino acids. The chain's CDR3 is CASSLFSGEETQYF. CDR3 coding DNA: TGTGCCAGCAGCTTATTTTCGGGAGAAGAGACCCAGTACTTC.